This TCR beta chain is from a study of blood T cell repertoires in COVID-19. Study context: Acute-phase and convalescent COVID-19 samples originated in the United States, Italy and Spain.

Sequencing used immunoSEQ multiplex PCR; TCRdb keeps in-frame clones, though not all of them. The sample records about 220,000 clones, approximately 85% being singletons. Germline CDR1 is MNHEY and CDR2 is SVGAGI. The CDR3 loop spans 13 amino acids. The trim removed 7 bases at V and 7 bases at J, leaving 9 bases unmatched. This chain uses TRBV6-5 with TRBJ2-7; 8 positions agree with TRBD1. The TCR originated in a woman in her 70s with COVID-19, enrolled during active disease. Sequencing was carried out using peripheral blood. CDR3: CASTPPRGREQYF. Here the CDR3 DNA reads TGTGCCAGCACCCCCCCCAGGGGGCGAGAGCAGTACTTC.